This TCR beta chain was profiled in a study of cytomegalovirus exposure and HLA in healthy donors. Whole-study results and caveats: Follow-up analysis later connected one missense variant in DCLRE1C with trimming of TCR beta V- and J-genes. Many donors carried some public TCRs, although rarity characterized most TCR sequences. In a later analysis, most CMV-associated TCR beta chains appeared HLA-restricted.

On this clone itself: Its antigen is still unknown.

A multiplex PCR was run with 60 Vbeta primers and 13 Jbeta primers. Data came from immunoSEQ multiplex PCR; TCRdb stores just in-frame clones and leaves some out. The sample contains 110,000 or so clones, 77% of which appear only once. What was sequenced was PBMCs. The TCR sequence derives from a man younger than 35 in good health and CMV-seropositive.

Here the CDR3 DNA reads TGTGCCAGCAGCCCTCACAGGGTTTTGTCGGAAAAAAGCTCCTATAATTCACCCCTCCACTTT. Residues: CASSPHRVLSEKSSYNSPLHF. The rearrangement links TRBV14 to TRBJ1-6, with a weak D call TRBD1 (6 bases). Germline lookup yields CDR1 SGHDN and CDR2 FVKESK. The CDR3 contains 21 residues. V dropped 4 bases and J dropped 0 bases, with 25 bases sitting between them.